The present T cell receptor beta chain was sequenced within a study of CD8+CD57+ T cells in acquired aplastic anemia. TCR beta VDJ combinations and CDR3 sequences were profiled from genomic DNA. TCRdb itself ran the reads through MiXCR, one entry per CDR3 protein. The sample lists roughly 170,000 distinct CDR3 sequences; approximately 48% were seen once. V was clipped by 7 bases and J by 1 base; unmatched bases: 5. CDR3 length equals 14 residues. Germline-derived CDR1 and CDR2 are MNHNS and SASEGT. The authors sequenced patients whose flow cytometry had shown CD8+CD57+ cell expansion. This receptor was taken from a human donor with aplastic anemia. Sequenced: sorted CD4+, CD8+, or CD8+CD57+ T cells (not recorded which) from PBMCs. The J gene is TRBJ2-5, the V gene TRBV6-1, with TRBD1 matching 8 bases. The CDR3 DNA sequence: TGTGCCAGCACCGAGACAGGGGTCCAAGAGACCCAGTACTTC. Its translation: CASTETGVQETQYF.